The 2 T cell receptor beta chains given below trace back to one sample, sequenced in a study of T-cell memory formation after mild COVID-19. TCRdb itself ran the 5' RACE reads through MiXCR, one entry per CDR3 protein. In the table there are under 550,000 distinct CDR3 sequences, approximately 18% of which are singletons. The sequenced sample was PBMCs or a T cell subset sorted from them (not recorded which). These TCRs come from an adult woman who had mild COVID-19 (a few samples of this study predate the infection). Cell type and time point are not known.

This clonotype was observed a single time. The rearrangement joins TRBV12-5 to TRBJ1-3; the D is unclear. The V gene lost 0 bases and the J gene lost 2 bases, with 14 bases spanning the gap. The CDR3 runs to 17 residues. Germline V gene sequence: CDR1 LGHNT, CDR2 FRNRAP. The CDR3, as DNA: TGTGCTAGTGGTTTGGTAGCTTCTGGGGTTGCTGGAAACACCATATATTTT. This translates into CASGLVASGVAGNTIYF.

This chain connects TRBV18 to TRBJ2-5; 9 bases match TRBD1. This CDR3 contains 15 residues. The junction had 6 bases not matched to a gene; V was cut back by 2 bases and J by 5 bases. In germline, CDR1 is KGHSH, CDR2 LQKENI. CDR3 region: CASSPGTGMRETQYF. CDR3 DNA: TGTGCCAGCTCACCAGGGACAGGGATGCGGGAGACCCAGTACTTC.